This TCR beta chain was sequenced for a study of control samples from healthy donors and cancer patients. TCRdb keeps only in-frame clones here, not all; method: immunoSEQ multiplex PCR. In the table there are 45,000 to 60,000 clones, 75% to 90% of which are singletons. The TCR originated in a man aged 60 to 69 with head and neck cancer. Sample: PBMCs.

The CDR3 protein is CASSFKEGRQSFF. The CDR3 nucleotides are TGTGCCAGCAGTTTTAAAGAGGGGAGACAGTCCTTCTTC. The V gene is TRBV27, the J gene TRBJ2-1, with D perhaps given as TRBD1 or TRBD2 (5 bases each). CDR1 is MNHEY and CDR2 is SMNVEV in the germline V gene (reference sequence). There are 13 residues in the CDR3. Trimming stripped 3 bases from V and 16 bases from J, with 19 bases between.